The TCR beta chain described here comes from a study of blood T cell repertoires in COVID-19. On the study more broadly: Specimens from acute and convalescent COVID-19 originated in the United States, Italy and Spain. T cells, B-cell-depleted T cells, or PBMCs provided the cDNA or gDNA that served as material.

Sequencing was performed with immunoSEQ multiplex PCR; in TCRdb, only in-frame clones are kept and a portion is missing. The data contain more than 400,000 clones, 70% to 90% of them singletons. The CDR3 runs 15 residues. Germline CDR1 LGHDT, CDR2 YNNKEL (reference sequence). V was shortened by 5 bases and J by 4 bases, with 17 bases between the two germline ends. The chain is built from TRBV3-1 (or the pseudogene TRBV3-2) and TRBJ1-2, with D unresolved. The receptor comes from a human donor in a cohort sampled during active COVID-19. The material sequenced was peripheral blood. The CDR3 nucleotides are TGTGCCAGCAGCTTACGGGAGGGATGGGGCTATGGCTACACCTTC. The encoded protein is CASSLREGWGYGYTF.